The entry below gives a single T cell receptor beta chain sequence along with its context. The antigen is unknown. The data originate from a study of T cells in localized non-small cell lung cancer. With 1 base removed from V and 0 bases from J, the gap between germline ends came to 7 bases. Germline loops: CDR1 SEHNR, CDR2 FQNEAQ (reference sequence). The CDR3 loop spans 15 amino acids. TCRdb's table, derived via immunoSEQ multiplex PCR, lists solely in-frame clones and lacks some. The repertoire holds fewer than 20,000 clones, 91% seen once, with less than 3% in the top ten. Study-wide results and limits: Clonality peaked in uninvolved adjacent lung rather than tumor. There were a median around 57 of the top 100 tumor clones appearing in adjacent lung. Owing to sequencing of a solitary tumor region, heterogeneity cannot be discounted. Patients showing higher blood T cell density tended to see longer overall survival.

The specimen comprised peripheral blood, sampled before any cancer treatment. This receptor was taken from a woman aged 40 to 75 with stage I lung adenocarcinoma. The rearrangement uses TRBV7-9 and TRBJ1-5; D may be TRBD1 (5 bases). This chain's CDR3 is CASSLGGDSNQPQHF. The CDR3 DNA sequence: TGTGCCAGCAGCTTAGGGGGGGATAGCAATCAGCCCCAGCATTTT.